This T cell receptor beta chain was retrieved from a study of response to subunit inactivated influenza vaccine. Notes on the study in general: A suggestion made by the authors is that each seasonal influenza vaccination recruits few new T cells.

The table lists this clonotype with a few counts. Its antigen is as yet unknown. CDR3 size: 14 residues. Germline CDR1 and CDR2: DFQATT and SNEGSKA (reference sequence). Trimming took 3 bases from V and 7 from J; bases not matched to a gene: 8. A single record per CDR3 protein comes from TCRdb applying MiXCR to the RT-PCR reads. This table has under 750,000 distinct CDR3 sequences, approximately 12% appearing once. The sample consisted of PBMCs from blood, taken on the day of vaccination. This TCR came from a man aged 50 or older who received an inactivated influenza vaccine. The rearrangement uses TRBV20-1 and TRBJ2-2; 7 bases map to TRBD1. CDR3 sequence reads: CSASVTGTVGELFF. CDR3 DNA: TGCAGTGCTAGTGTGACAGGGACGGTCGGGGAGCTGTTTTTT.